The 27 T cell receptor beta chains in this list originate from one sample, sequenced in a study of OX40 agonist ivuxolimab in advanced cancers. Libraries were prepared by immunoSEQ multiplex PCR; TCRdb keeps only in-frame clonotypes and omits some of them. The data hold some 100,000 clones, with about 85% observed a single time. Material: CD4+ or CD8+ T cells sorted from blood, obtained in a trial of the OX40 agonist ivuxolimab. These receptor sequences come from an adult with an advanced solid tumor such as melanoma, head and neck, liver or kidney cancer.

V and J are TRBV7-2 and TRBJ2-1; TRBD2 matches at 9 bases. Germline lookup yields CDR1 SGHTA and CDR2 FQGNSA. V was clipped by 5 bases and J by 10 bases; unmatched bases: 12. This CDR3 contains 15 residues. The CDR3 region has the DNA TGTGCCAGCAGCCGGGAGACAAGCGGGGGGCGGGAGCAGTTCTTC. Translation: CASSRETSGGREQFF.

This chain's CDR3 is CASSESYIQPQHF. DNA for the CDR3: TGCGCCAGCAGTGAGTCGTATATCCAGCCCCAGCATTTT. This sequence joins TRBV10-2 and TRBJ1-5; D is ambiguous. The CDR3 is made up of 13 amino acids. V lost 0 bases and J 7 bases, leaving 7 bases between the germline ends. Germline loops: CDR1 WSHSY, CDR2 SAAADI.

This clone came up once. The chain links TRBV9 to TRBJ2-1, with TRBD2 matching 10 bases. Trimming removed 0 bases from V and 4 bases from J; junction bases left unmatched: 4. Germline-derived CDR1 and CDR2 are SGDLS and YYNGEE. There are 16 residues in the CDR3. The CDR3: CASSVAGLAVYNEQFF. Written as DNA, the CDR3 is TGTGCCAGCAGCGTAGCAGGACTAGCGGTATACAATGAGCAGTTCTTC.

V is TRBV5-4 and J is TRBJ2-5; tentative D call: TRBD2 (6 bases). CDR3 length: 16 residues. Between the trimmed V and J ends, which lost 5 bases and 1 base, there was a span of 18 bases. Germline CDR1 and CDR2: SGHNT and YYREEE (reference sequence). CDR3 DNA sequence: TGTGCCAGCAGAGCGGACTACCAAATTCCCCAAGAGACCCAGTACTTC. Residues: CASRADYQIPQETQYF.

This clone was detected only once. CDR3 protein: CASSWSSNQPQHF. The CDR3 coding sequence is TGTGCCAGCTCCTGGAGTAGCAATCAGCCCCAGCATTTT. The chain recombines TRBV2 with TRBJ1-5, with no clear D. The germline V gene has CDR1 SNHLY and CDR2 FYNNEI. The CDR3 is 13 amino acids. The V and J ends lost 8 bases and 0 bases respectively, with 8 bases between them.

The V and J genes are TRBV6-1 and TRBJ2-7; D might be TRBD2 (5 bases). This CDR3 has 16 residues. V dropped 3 bases and J dropped 4 bases, with 19 bases sitting between them. Germline V gives CDR1 MNHNS, CDR2 SASEGT. The CDR3 reads CASSDPDLRGPYEQYV. The CDR3 nucleotides read TGTGCCAGCAGTGACCCGGACTTAAGAGGGCCATACGAGCAGTACGTC.

The chain has TRBV7-3 and TRBJ1-2; TRBD1 matches 8 bases. The CDR3 loop spans 16 amino acids. The germline V gene has CDR1 SGHTA and CDR2 FQGTGA. V shed 2 bases and J 1 base; nucleotides not matched to a gene: 6. The CDR3 DNA follows: TGTGCCAGCAGCTTAGTTGGACAGGGCCTTAACTATGGCTACACCTTC. Protein sequence: CASSLVGQGLNYGYTF.

The CDR3 protein is CASSSRDRGRNEQFF. CDR3 sequence (DNA): TGCGCCAGCAGCTCCCGGGACAGGGGGCGTAATGAGCAGTTCTTC. The gene calls are TRBV5-1 and TRBJ2-1; 12 bases are shared with TRBD1. Germline lookup yields CDR1 SGHRS and CDR2 YFSETQ. The CDR3 totals 15 residues. The V segment lost 3 bases and the J segment 7 bases; nucleotides outside the gene matches: 5. Filled out from reference TRBV5-1 and TRBJ2-1, the complete variable domain reads KAGVTQTPRYLIKTRGQQVTLSCSPISGHRSVSWYQQTPGQGLQFLFEYFSETQRNKGNFPGRFSGRQFSNSRSEMNVSTLELGDSALYLCASSSRDRGRNEQFFGPGTRLTVL.

The chain employs TRBV11-2 and TRBJ1-1; 8 bases are shared with TRBD1. The trim removed 3 bases at V and 1 base at J, leaving 16 bases unmatched. The V gene's germline CDR1 is SGHAT and CDR2 FQNNGV. This CDR3 has 19 residues. The CDR3 region is CASSLSALSTGVGNTEAFF. As DNA, the CDR3 is TGTGCCAGCAGCTTGTCAGCCCTGTCGACAGGGGTGGGGAACACTGAAGCTTTCTTT.

The chain couples TRBV19 to TRBJ1-2; no clear D gene. This CDR3 has 14 amino acids. V lost 3 bases, J lost 0 bases, and 8 bases lay in between. From germline, CDR1 is LNHDA and CDR2 SQIVND (reference sequence). The CDR3 nucleotides read TGTGCCAGTAGTATCGCCTCAGCTAACTATGGCTACACCTTC. The encoded protein is CASSIASANYGYTF.

The CDR3 nucleotides are TGTGCCAGCAGCCGGACTAGCGGGGGGGTCTGGAACGAGCAGTACTTC. This translates into CASSRTSGGVWNEQYF. V usage is TRBV7-2 and J usage is TRBJ2-7; 15 bases agree with TRBD2. The CDR3 runs to 16 residues. After removal of 5 bases from V and 5 bases from J, the junction contained 7 bases not matched to a gene. Germline CDR1 is SGHTA and CDR2 is FQGNSA.

This chain links TRBV30 with TRBJ2-7; D is possibly TRBD1 (5 bases). The CDR3 extends over 13 amino acids. Trimming stripped 4 bases from V and 3 bases from J, with 13 bases between. Germline CDR1 GTSNPN, CDR2 SVGIG (reference sequence). In DNA form, the CDR3 reads TGTGCCTGGACCCCGGACAAGGACTACGAGCAGTACTTC. It yields the protein CAWTPDKDYEQYF.

V usage is TRBV7-9 and J usage is TRBJ1-4; TRBD1 agrees at 10 bases. In germline, CDR1 is SEHNR, CDR2 FQNEAQ (reference sequence). The CDR3 is 15 amino acids. V dropped 3 bases and J dropped 6; count of bases not matched to a gene: 4. CDR3 loop: CASSFEGQGDEKLFF. DNA for the CDR3: TGTGCCAGCAGCTTTGAAGGACAGGGGGATGAAAAACTGTTTTTT.

The V and J genes are TRBV9 and TRBJ2-7, with a tentative D call TRBD1 (5 bases). Trimming took off 0 bases at V and 2 bases at J, with 15 bases between the two ends. The V gene's germline CDR1 is SGDLS and CDR2 YYNGEE. This CDR3 is built from 16 residues. CDR3 nucleotide sequence: TGTGCCAGCAGCGTAGCTGACAGCCCACCAACCTACGAGCAGTACTTC. This gives the protein CASSVADSPPTYEQYF.

The V gene is TRBV2, the J gene TRBJ2-3, with 7 bases lining up with TRBD2. Germline assignment: CDR1 SNHLY and CDR2 FYNNEI. After removal of 7 bases from V and 4 bases from J, the junction contained 2 bases not matched to a gene. The CDR3 sequence is 12 residues long. This chain's CDR3 is CASNRGADTQYF. The CDR3 DNA reads as TGTGCCAGCAACCGGGGGGCAGATACGCAGTATTTT.

J is TRBJ2-4 and V is TRBV6-5; 7 nucleotides agree with TRBD1. The V and J ends lost 7 bases and 1 base, in that order; junction bases with no gene match: 4. The CDR3 totals 14 residues. The germline CDR1 and CDR2 sequences are MNHEY and SVGAGI. For the CDR3, the DNA is TGTGCCAGCAATCCGGGACAGGCCAAAAACATTCAGTACTTC. Its protein is CASNPGQAKNIQYF.

The chain couples TRBV7-2 to TRBJ2-1; 12 bases are shared with TRBD2. Germline V lookup: CDR1 SGHTA, CDR2 FQGNSA. V lost 0 bases and J lost 8; bases outside the gene matches: 11. There are 18 residues in the CDR3. The CDR3 nucleotides read TGTGCCAGCAGCTTAGCGAACCCCGGGACTAGCGGGCTCGATGAGCAGTTCTTC. Encoded protein: CASSLANPGTSGLDEQFF.

This clone has more than one count but fewer than ten. V gene TRBV5-3 combines with J gene TRBJ2-2; 7 nucleotides line up with TRBD1. TRBV5-3 qualifies as an ORF whose function is uncertain. The CDR3 totals 16 residues. V lost 0 bases, J lost 4 bases, and 6 bases stayed unmatched. This CDR3 is CARSLAEGAGTGELFF. The CDR3 bases are TGTGCCAGAAGCTTGGCCGAGGGGGCCGGCACCGGGGAGCTGTTTTTT.

This clone has only one observation. The J gene is TRBJ2-3, the V gene TRBV5-1, with 12 bases fitting TRBD2. This CDR3 has 17 residues. J gave up 1 base and V 0 bases, and 3 bases lay outside the gene matches. Germline CDR1 is SGHRS and CDR2 is YFSETQ. The CDR3 loop is CASSLARTSGGTDTQYF. CDR3 DNA sequence: TGCGCCAGCAGCTTGGCTCGGACTAGCGGGGGCACAGATACGCAGTATTTT.

V is TRBV5-4 and J is TRBJ2-4; D perhaps matches TRBD2 (5 bases). The length of the CDR3 is 15 residues. Per the germline V gene, CDR1 is SGHNT and CDR2 is YYREEE (reference sequence). V shed 1 base and J shed 0 bases, with 8 bases lying between them. This chain's CDR3 is CASSLNGVAKNIQYF. The CDR3 DNA follows: TGTGCCAGCAGCTTGAACGGGGTAGCCAAAAACATTCAGTACTTC.

The chain recombines TRBV10-2 with TRBJ2-5; possibly TRBD2 for D (7 bases). The V and J ends lost 0 bases and 9 bases respectively, with 29 bases between them. This CDR3 is built from 19 residues. Germline V gene lookup returns CDR1 WSHSY and CDR2 SAAADI. The CDR3: CASSESAPGRGLGRVAQYF. The DNA for the CDR3 is TGCGCCAGCAGTGAGTCGGCCCCGGGGCGGGGGCTTGGTCGGGTGGCCCAGTACTTC.

This clone was observed a handful of times. The chain joins TRBV4-2 to TRBJ1-5, with 10 bases matching TRBD1. The length of the CDR3 is 15 residues. Germline assignment: CDR1 LGHNA and CDR2 YNFKEQ. V shed 1 base, J shed 5 bases, and the junction held 2 bases outside the gene matches. DNA for the CDR3: TGTGCCAGCAGCCAAGCAGGACAGGGGGATCAGCCCCAGCATTTT. Protein sequence: CASSQAGQGDQPQHF.

For the CDR3, the DNA is TGTGCCAGCCTCGTACAGGCTTCTGGAAACACCATATATTTT. Translating gives CASLVQASGNTIYF. The V and J genes are TRBV2 and TRBJ1-3; perhaps TRBD1 as D (5 bases). The CDR3 length is 14 residues. Trimming pared 8 bases from V and 1 base from J, leaving 12 bases between. CDR1 and CDR2 (germline): SNHLY, FYNNEI.

This clone has only one observation. The chain uses TRBV12-5 and TRBJ1-1, with D unresolved. Looked up from germline, CDR1 is LGHNT and CDR2 is FRNRAP. V lost 5 bases, J lost 6 bases, and 22 bases lay in between. This CDR3 has 16 amino acids. The CDR3 DNA reads as TGTGCTAGTGGTCCGCCGAGCGCCAGGTTTGGCGCTGAAGCTTTCTTT. Its translation is CASGPPSARFGAEAFF.

The V call is TRBV9, the J call TRBJ2-7; the match to TRBD1 covers 7 bases. The germline gives CDR1 SGDLS, CDR2 YYNGEE. This CDR3 region has 14 residues. Trimming cost V 0 bases and J 2 bases; bases outside gene matches: 2. CDR3: CASSVGQGAYEQYF. CDR3 sequence (DNA): TGTGCCAGCAGCGTAGGGCAGGGGGCCTACGAGCAGTACTTC.

This CDR3 is CASSPGLEKTGELFF. In DNA form, the CDR3 reads TGTGCCAGCTCACCGGGACTAGAGAAGACCGGGGAGCTGTTTTTT. This chain uses TRBV18 with TRBJ2-2; TRBD2 agrees at 8 bases. This CDR3 has 15 residues. The germline V gene has CDR1 KGHSH and CDR2 LQKENI. The trim removed 3 bases at V and 5 bases at J, leaving 5 bases unmatched.

The V and J genes are TRBV19 and TRBJ2-7, with 8 bases matching TRBD1. J was trimmed by 5 bases and V by 5 bases; bases with no gene match: 11. The CDR3 length is 15 residues. CDR1 LNHDA and CDR2 SQIVND come from the germline V gene (reference sequence). CDR3 DNA: TGTGCCAGTAGTGTCCCCGGGACAGGAGGGCACGAGCAGTACTTC. Encoded protein: CASSVPGTGGHEQYF.